This passage covers 13 T cell receptor beta chains from one sample sequenced in a study of blood T cells in healthy people across ages. Alongside a J-beta primer mix, a sample-barcoded 5' primer served in a second PCR lasting 7 to 11 cycles. One entry per CDR3 protein, called by TCRdb with MiXCR from the 5' RACE reads. The sample lists more than 650,000 distinct CDR3 sequences, under 30% occurring once. The data also belong to a second study, concerning T cells of mothers and their children.

The sequenced sample was blood. Receptors were obtained from a boy under 18 in good health.

The rearrangement joins TRBV29-1 to TRBJ2-1; TRBD2 matches at 9 bases. This CDR3 has 13 residues. From germline, CDR1 is SQVTM and CDR2 ANQGSEA. V trimming: 4 bases; J trimming: 6 bases; junction bases outside the gene matches: 4. The CDR3 DNA reads as TGCAGCGTTGGGCGGGGGGGCGTCAATGAGCAGTTCTTC. Translating it yields CSVGRGGVNEQFF.

This clonotype was observed a few times. The CDR3 region is CASSHRGGTVNTEAFF. CDR3 bases: TGCGCCAGCAGCCACCGGGGAGGGACGGTGAACACTGAAGCTTTCTTT. V usage is TRBV4-1 and J usage is TRBJ1-1, with D tentatively TRBD1 (5 bases). The CDR3 runs 16 residues. The V gene lost 3 bases and the J gene lost 0 bases, with 14 bases spanning the gap. The V gene's germline CDR1 is MGHRA and CDR2 YSYEKL.

The chain carries TRBV7-6 and TRBJ1-1; 7 bases agree with TRBD1. The CDR3 covers 15 residues. In germline, CDR1 is SGHVS, CDR2 FNYEAQ. J was trimmed by 0 bases and V by 3 bases; bases with no gene match: 4. In nucleotides, the CDR3 is TGTGCCAGCAGCTTCGAGACAGGGATGAACACTGAAGCTTTCTTT. Protein: CASSFETGMNTEAFF. The full variable domain, completed using reference TRBV7-6 and TRBJ1-1, is GAGVSQSPRYKVTKRGQDVALRCDPISGHVSLYWYRQALGQGPEFLTYFNYEAQQDKSGLPNDRFSAERPEGSISTLTIQRTEQRDSAMYRCASSFETGMNTEAFFGQGTRLTVV.

This clonotype has more than one count but fewer than ten. The genes are TRBV6-5 and TRBJ1-6; D ambiguous. The CDR3 is 18 residues long. Germline V gene lookup returns CDR1 MNHEY and CDR2 SVGAGI. The ends were cut back, 0 bases at V and 0 bases at J, with 12 bases in the middle. The CDR3 loop reads CASSYSKAASSYNSPLHF. CDR3 sequence (DNA): TGTGCCAGCAGTTACTCGAAGGCAGCGAGCTCCTATAATTCACCCCTCCACTTT.

This clonotype was counted only a few times. The chain links TRBV7-2 to TRBJ2-3, with TRBD2 matching 8 bases. The CDR3 sequence is 16 residues long. Looked up from germline, CDR1 is SGHTA and CDR2 is FQGNSA. V lost 5 bases, J lost 4 bases, and 11 bases stayed unmatched. The DNA of the CDR3 is TGTGCCAGCAGCGCCCGGATAGCGGGGTTGGCAGATACGCAGTATTTT. Its translation: CASSARIAGLADTQYF.

The CDR3 DNA follows: TGCAGTGCCACGGGACAGGAGAACACCGGGGAGCTGTTTTTT. Protein sequence: CSATGQENTGELFF. This rearrangement joins TRBV20-1 to TRBJ2-2; 8 bases fit TRBD1. Per the germline V gene, CDR1 is DFQATT and CDR2 is SNEGSKA (reference sequence). V shed 6 bases and J 1 base; nucleotides not matched to a gene: 4. This CDR3 has 14 residues.

This clonotype was detected a few times. The chain joins TRBV6-5 to TRBJ2-5, with 8 bases matching TRBD1. The germline V gene has CDR1 MNHEY and CDR2 SVGAGI. Trimming at V came to 6 bases and at J to 5 bases, leaving 11 bases not matched to a gene. This CDR3 comprises 15 residues. For the CDR3, the DNA is TGTGCCAGCAGCCCCAGGGTCCACAGGGGGGAGACCCAGTACTTC. This encodes CASSPRVHRGETQYF.

The V and J genes are TRBV7-2 and TRBJ1-1; D call uncertain. This CDR3 region has 13 residues. Germline CDR1 is SGHTA and CDR2 is FQGNSA. V was clipped by 4 bases and J by 3 bases, with 9 bases between them. CDR3 protein: CASSSAVDTEAFF. The CDR3 region has the DNA TGTGCCAGCAGCTCGGCGGTGGACACTGAAGCTTTCTTT.

This clonotype was seen a handful of times. This sequence joins TRBV12-3 or TRBV12-4 and TRBJ2-7; unclear D gene. The CDR3 totals 15 residues. Trimming cost V 5 bases and J 2 bases, with 16 bases left between them. CDR3 sequence: CASSPSGRLPYEQYF. For the CDR3, the DNA is TGTGCCAGCAGTCCGTCCGGGCGGCTGCCCTACGAGCAGTACTTC.

The chain couples TRBV28 to TRBJ1-2; D is undetermined. The CDR3 loop spans 16 amino acids. The germline V and J ends were trimmed by 1 base and 4 bases, with 16 bases remaining between them. Germline loops: CDR1 MDHEN, CDR2 SYDVKM. DNA of the CDR3: TGTGCCAGCAGTTTATCCCCGGGTTTATCATCCTATGGCTACACCTTC. Amino acid sequence: CASSLSPGLSSYGYTF.

This clonotype was counted between two and nine times. The rearrangement links TRBV28 to TRBJ2-6; D is possibly TRBD1 or TRBD2 (5 bases each). The ends were cut back, 3 bases at V and 2 bases at J, with 8 bases in the middle. The CDR3 totals 15 residues. The germline V gene has CDR1 MDHEN and CDR2 SYDVKM. The CDR3 coding sequence is TGTGCCAGCAGTTTGGTGGGACCTGGGGCCAACGTCCTGACTTTC. Protein product: CASSLVGPGANVLTF.

This clonotype has more than one count but fewer than ten. This chain joins TRBV28 and TRBJ2-2; D gene uncertain. CDR1 is MDHEN, CDR2 SYDVKM, per germline. This CDR3 region has 11 residues. Trimming cost V 6 bases and J 9 bases, with 8 bases left between them. In nucleotides, the CDR3 is TGTGCCAGCAGGGGGATCCGGGAGCTGTTTTTT. Residues: CASRGIRELFF.

The chain carries TRBV12-3 or TRBV12-4 and TRBJ2-1, with a tentative D call TRBD2 (5 bases). This CDR3 has 13 residues. Trimming cost V 2 bases and J 9 bases, with 11 bases left between them. CDR3 DNA: TGTGCCAGCAGTTTAACGGGATTCGGTGAGCAGTTCTTC. It codes for CASSLTGFGEQFF.